This record concerns one T cell receptor beta chain sequence. Antigen specificity is unknown. This specimen comes from a study of CD8 T cells in ankylosing spondylitis. General study findings and limits: Past studies reported some motif variants in reactive arthritis synovial fluid and blood. In ankylosing spondylitis blood, a motif of fewer than 10 highly homologous TCR beta variants appeared characteristic. Disease-linked clones reportedly concentrated significantly in matched ankylosing spondylitis synovial fluid.

Unmatched junction bases numbered 12, after V lost 5 bases and J lost 4 bases. This CDR3 has 16 amino acids. Germline CDR1 is DFQATT and CDR2 is SNEGSKA (reference sequence). 5'-RACE, quantitative and with molecular barcodes, yielded the TCR beta libraries. Using its own MiXCR run on the 5' RACE reads, TCRdb lists one record per CDR3 protein. The table lists about 270,000 distinct CDR3 sequences, 32% of them singletons. The receptor was derived from a male donor with ankylosing spondylitis or in good health (not recorded which). Sequencing was performed on blood, either unsorted or a sorted T cell fraction (not recorded which). The genes are TRBV20-1 and TRBJ2-1, with 9 bases identical to TRBD2. The chain's CDR3 is CSAGSGGPTAYNEQFF. The CDR3 DNA follows: TGCAGTGCTGGGAGCGGGGGGCCTACCGCTTACAATGAGCAGTTCTTC.